This T cell receptor beta chain was identified during a study of T cells after yellow fever vaccination. Template-switching 5'RACE yielded the TCR cDNA; a universal primer site and UMIs were added in the process. From the 5' RACE reads, TCRdb called clonotypes with MiXCR, one entry per CDR3 protein. Counted here are a few hundred thousand distinct CDR3 sequences, roughly 3.7% occurring once; the ten biggest clones make up around 19%. The table lists this clonotype with a few counts. This CDR3 is 13 amino acids long. Trimming left V 4 bases short and J 6 bases short, with 12 bases between. From germline, CDR1 is SGHRS and CDR2 YFSETQ.

This rearrangement joins TRBV5-1 to TRBJ2-3; D ambiguous. This material consisted of PBMCs, taken 15 days after the yellow fever booster vaccination. The origin of this receptor is a man younger than 35 who received the YFV17D yellow fever vaccine. The CDR3 loop reads CASSADFRDTQYF. The CDR3 bases are TGCGCCAGCAGCGCCGACTTCCGCGATACGCAGTATTTT. The complete variable domain, with remaining parts taken from reference TRBV5-1 and TRBJ2-3, reads KAGVTQTPRYLIKTRGQQVTLSCSPISGHRSVSWYQQTPGQGLQFLFEYFSETQRNKGNFPGRFSGRQFSNSRSEMNVSTLELGDSALYLCASSADFRDTQYFGPGTRLTVL.